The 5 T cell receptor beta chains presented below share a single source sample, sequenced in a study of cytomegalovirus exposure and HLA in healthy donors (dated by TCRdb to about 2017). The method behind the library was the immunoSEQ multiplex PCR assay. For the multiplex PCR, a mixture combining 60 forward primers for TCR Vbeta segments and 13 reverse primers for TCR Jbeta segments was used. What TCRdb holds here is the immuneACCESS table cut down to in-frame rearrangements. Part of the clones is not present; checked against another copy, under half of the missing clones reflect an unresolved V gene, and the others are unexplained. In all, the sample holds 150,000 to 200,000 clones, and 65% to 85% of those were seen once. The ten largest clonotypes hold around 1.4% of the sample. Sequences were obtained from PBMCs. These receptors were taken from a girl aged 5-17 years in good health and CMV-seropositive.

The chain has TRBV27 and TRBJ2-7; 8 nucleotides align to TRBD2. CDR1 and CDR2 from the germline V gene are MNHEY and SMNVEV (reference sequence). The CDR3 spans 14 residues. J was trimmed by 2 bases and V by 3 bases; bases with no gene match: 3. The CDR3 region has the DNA TGTGCCAGCAGTTTCACTAGCGGACCCTACGAGCAGTACTTC. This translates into CASSFTSGPYEQYF.

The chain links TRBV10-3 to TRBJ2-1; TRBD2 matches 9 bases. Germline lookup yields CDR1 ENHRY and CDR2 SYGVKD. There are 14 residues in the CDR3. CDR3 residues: CAARIRLAGNEQFF. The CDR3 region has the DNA TGTGCGGCCAGAATCCGGCTAGCGGGAAATGAGCAGTTCTTC.

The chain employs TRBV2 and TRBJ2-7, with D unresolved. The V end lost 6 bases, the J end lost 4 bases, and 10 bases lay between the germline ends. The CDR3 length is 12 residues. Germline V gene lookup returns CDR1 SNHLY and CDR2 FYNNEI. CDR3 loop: CASSETLYEQYF. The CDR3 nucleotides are TGTGCCAGCAGCGAAACGCTATACGAGCAGTACTTC.

The CDR3 nucleotides are TGTGCCAGCAGTGAAGGATGGACAGTGGGAAACACCATATATTTT. It codes for CASSEGWTVGNTIYF. The chain recombines TRBV25-1 with TRBJ1-3, with D perhaps TRBD1 (6 bases). The CDR3 covers 15 residues. With 2 bases removed from V and 4 bases from J, the gap between germline ends came to 12 bases. CDR1 is MGHDK and CDR2 is SYGVNS in the germline V gene.

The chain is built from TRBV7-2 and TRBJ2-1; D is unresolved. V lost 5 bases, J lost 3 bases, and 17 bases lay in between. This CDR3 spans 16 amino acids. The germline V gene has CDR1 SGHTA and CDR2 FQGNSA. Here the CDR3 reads CASSPRLAESYNEQFF. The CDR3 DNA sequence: TGTGCCAGCAGCCCACGTCTGGCGGAGAGCTACAATGAGCAGTTCTTC.